This TCR beta chain was retrieved from a study of T cell repertoires in cytomegalovirus infection. Of note for this clonotype: Its antigen is currently unknown.

Findings of the study overall: HLA-C-restricted CMV clonotypes gave the most frequent clonotype in two of eight donors.

V gave up 3 bases and J gave up 7 bases, with 15 bases separating them. Per the germline V gene, CDR1 is DFQATT and CDR2 is SNEGSKA (reference sequence). The CDR3 spans 13 residues. TCRdb ran MiXCR on the reads and lists one entry per CDR3 protein. This table holds 150,000 to 190,000 distinct CDR3 sequences, about a quarter found once. The chain joins TRBV20-1 to TRBJ1-1; D might be TRBD1 (6 bases). The material sequenced was PBMCs. This TCR derives from a human donor in good health (CMV status not recorded). Some clones in this sample may be carry-over from other donors' samples. CDR3 protein: CSASRQAGGEAFF. In DNA, the CDR3 is TGCAGTGCTAGTCGACAGGCGGGAGGTGAAGCTTTCTTT.